This section outlines one T cell receptor beta chain sequence together with its context. The data were obtained in a study of blood T cell repertoires in COVID-19. The V and J ends lost 3 bases and 5 bases respectively, with 5 bases between them. This CDR3 has 12 residues. Germline loops: CDR1 MDHEN, CDR2 SYDVKM. Only in-frame clones appear in the TCRdb table, and some are missing; sequencing was by immunoSEQ multiplex PCR. The sample lists some 150,000 clones, roughly 85% occurring once. Sequencing was performed on PBMCs or T cells enriched from blood (not recorded which). The source of this sequence is a man between 45 and 60 years old who had recovered from COVID-19. V gene TRBV28 combines with J gene TRBJ1-5; no firm D call. The CDR3 loop is CASSFQYQPQHF. In DNA, the CDR3 is TGTGCCAGCAGTTTTCAGTATCAGCCCCAGCATTTT.